This T cell receptor beta chain was identified in a study of cytomegalovirus exposure and HLA in healthy donors. At the level of the study: A prior study identified just under 120 million unique TCR beta sequences from some 200 million T cells.

In the case of this clone: As yet, its antigen is unknown.

V lost 4 bases, J lost 14 bases, and 7 bases stayed unmatched. The CDR3 is 12 amino acids. The germline CDR1 and CDR2 sequences are SGHNT and YYREEE (reference sequence). General observations from the study: A later analysis found most CMV-associated TCR beta chains apparently HLA-restricted. The Asian-associated ancestry cluster reportedly had fewer N-insertions than the approximately 650-donor mean in a later analysis.

A multiplex PCR was run with 60 Vbeta primers and 13 Jbeta primers. Method: immunoSEQ multiplex PCR; TCRdb's copy keeps in-frame clones and lacks some. This table holds tens of thousands of clones, approximately 79% found once. Each donor was healthy, and each was a bone marrow donor. Sequencing used PBMCs. This receptor was obtained from a woman in her 30s in good health and CMV-seronegative. The rearrangement links TRBV5-4 to TRBJ2-1; 9 nucleotides agree with TRBD1. This CDR3 is CASSAGTGKEFF. CDR3 DNA sequence: TGTGCCAGCAGCGCCGGGACAGGGAAAGAGTTCTTC.